This T cell receptor beta chain was identified in a study of cytomegalovirus exposure and HLA in healthy donors. Study findings and constraints: Analyses of presence/absence relied on an assumption of roughly uniform sequencing depth across donors. With later analysis, a missense DCLRE1C variant became linked to TCR beta V- and J-gene trimming.

A note on this clone: The target antigen is unknown.

With 60 Vbeta and 13 Jbeta primers, the PCR was carried out. The assay was immunoSEQ multiplex PCR, and TCRdb's table has in-frame clones only and misses some. The data contain about 150,000 clones, about 87% of them singletons. Germline-derived CDR1 and CDR2 are MDHEN and SYDVKM. This CDR3 is built from 16 residues. The trim removed 5 bases at V and 8 bases at J, leaving 14 bases unmatched. The sequenced sample consisted of PBMCs. V gene TRBV28 combines with J gene TRBJ1-4, with TRBD1 matching 7 bases. The sequence came from a woman in her 30s in good health and CMV-seronegative. This chain's CDR3 is CASSTSPGTVGEKLFF. CDR3 nucleotide sequence: TGTGCCAGCAGTACCTCCCCCGGGACAGTCGGGGAAAAACTGTTTTTT.